These 20 T cell receptor beta chains were sequenced from one sample in a study of blood T cell repertoires in COVID-19. Assay used: immunoSEQ multiplex PCR; TCRdb lists only in-frame clones, some missing. The sample has 60,000 to 75,000 clones; less than 80% are singletons. Specimen: peripheral blood. The receptors shown here come from a man aged 60-69 years with active or convalescent COVID-19.

The genes are TRBV3-1 (or the pseudogene TRBV3-2) and TRBJ2-1; 8 nucleotides match TRBD1. The CDR3 has 17 residues. From germline, CDR1 is LGHDT and CDR2 YNNKEL (reference sequence). V was pared by 0 bases and J by 7 bases, with 11 bases of the junction left unmatched. The CDR3 DNA is TGTGCCAGCAGCCAAGATGAGGCAGGGGGCGCGTCTAATGAGCAGTTCTTC. Protein product: CASSQDEAGGASNEQFF.

J is TRBJ2-1 and V is TRBV5-1; 8 bases line up with TRBD2. J was trimmed by 1 base and V by 4 bases; bases with no gene match: 4. Germline assignment: CDR1 SGHRS and CDR2 YFSETQ. The CDR3 contains 15 residues. The CDR3 nucleotides read TGCGCCAGCAGCCCGGGGACTAGTTCCTACAATGAGCAGTTCTTC. The encoded protein is CASSPGTSSYNEQFF.

In this sample, this clone turned up many times. This chain connects TRBV6-5 to TRBJ2-7, with 7 bases matching TRBD2. Unmatched junction bases numbered 8, after V lost 4 bases and J lost 8 bases. CDR3 size: 13 residues. Germline-derived CDR1 and CDR2 are MNHEY and SVGAGI. CDR3 residues: CASSSAGDTKQYF. CDR3 coding DNA: TGTGCCAGCAGTTCCGCGGGAGATACGAAGCAGTACTTC.

V usage is TRBV6-5 and J usage is TRBJ1-3; TRBD1 is a possible D gene (6 bases). Per germline, CDR1 MNHEY and CDR2 SVGAGI. The CDR3 has 12 amino acids. Trimming cost V 7 bases and J 2 bases, with 6 bases left between them. The CDR3 DNA reads as TGTGCCAGCAAGGGGGCTGGAAACACCATATATTTT. This translates into CASKGAGNTIYF.

The gene calls are TRBV28 and TRBJ2-1; weak D call: TRBD1 (6 bases). The CDR3 sequence is 11 residues long. Deletions cut 5 bases from V and 12 bases from J, with 11 bases between. From germline, CDR1 is MDHEN and CDR2 SYDVKM. The CDR3 DNA sequence: TGTGCCAGCAGTACAGGGTACGTGCAGTTCTTC. Residues: CASSTGYVQFF.

The table lists this clone with a count of one. This chain links TRBV3-1 (or the pseudogene TRBV3-2) with TRBJ1-2, with D hard to call. The V end lost 1 base, the J end lost 2 bases, and 11 bases lay between the germline ends. Germline CDR1 reads LGHDT; CDR2 reads YNNKEL (reference sequence). This CDR3 has 15 amino acids. As DNA, the CDR3 is TGTGCCAGCAGCCAAGGTGCGGGCAGGAACTATGGCTACACCTTC. Amino acids: CASSQGAGRNYGYTF.

This clone has only one observation. The V gene is TRBV5-4, the J gene TRBJ1-2; 7 bases map to TRBD1. This CDR3 comprises 15 residues. V lost 1 base to trimming and J lost 3 bases; unmatched junction nucleotides: 6. Looked up from germline, CDR1 is SGHNT and CDR2 is YYREEE (reference sequence). DNA of the CDR3: TGTGCCAGCAGCTTGAAGACAGGGCAAGACTATGGCTACACCTTC. Its protein is CASSLKTGQDYGYTF.

This clone was counted a few times. The chain carries TRBV28 and TRBJ2-7; D unresolved. There are 12 residues in the CDR3. Germline V gene data show CDR1 as MDHEN and CDR2 as SYDVKM. V lost 10 bases and J 4 bases, leaving 14 bases between the germline ends. CDR3: CATGMVEYEQYF. CDR3 nucleotides: TGTGCCACCGGTATGGTGGAGTACGAGCAGTACTTC.

With regard to this clone: This sample also contains other DNA sequences that code for the same CDR3. The gene calls are TRBV28 and TRBJ1-4; 8 bases line up with TRBD1. Germline V gives CDR1 MDHEN, CDR2 SYDVKM. The CDR3 is 14 residues long. The J segment lost 8 bases and the V segment lost 4 bases, leaving 6 bases of the junction unmatched. The DNA for the CDR3 is TGTGCCAGCAGTTCTCAGGGGGCGAGAGAAAAACTGTTTTTT. Translation: CASSSQGAREKLFF.

In DNA form, the CDR3 reads TGTGCCAGCAGCTCGACAGGAATGAACACTGAAGCTTTCTTT. This encodes CASSSTGMNTEAFF. J is TRBJ1-1 and V is TRBV7-2, with D possibly matching TRBD1 (6 bases). Germline V gene data show CDR1 as SGHTA and CDR2 as FQGNSA. Trimming took off 4 bases at V and 0 bases at J, with 9 bases between the two ends. This CDR3 comprises 14 residues.

The gene calls are TRBV5-4 and TRBJ2-1; TRBD1 matches 8 bases. The CDR3 extends over 13 amino acids. CDR1 and CDR2 from the germline V gene are SGHNT and YYREEE (reference sequence). Trimming took 4 bases from V and 8 from J; bases not matched to a gene: 5. The CDR3 bases are TGTGCCAGCAGCAAGGACAGGGTGGATGAGCAGTTCTTC. Translating gives CASSKDRVDEQFF.

This sequence joins TRBV7-9 and TRBJ2-3; no definite D call. Trimming took 5 bases from V and 1 from J, leaving 13 bases between them. The CDR3 is made up of 15 amino acids. Germline CDR1 and CDR2: SEHNR and FQNEAQ (reference sequence). The DNA for the CDR3 is TGTGCCAGCAGCCCCCCCAAATCCCGCACAGATACGCAGTATTTT. Protein product: CASSPPKSRTDTQYF.

The chain couples TRBV27 to TRBJ1-2; 7 bases fit TRBD1. Germline values: CDR1 MNHEY, CDR2 SMNVEV (reference sequence). The CDR3 runs to 17 residues. V lost 3 bases to trimming and J lost 3 bases; unmatched junction nucleotides: 13. CDR3 residues: CASSFLGRGASDYGYTF. CDR3 sequence (DNA): TGTGCCAGCAGTTTTCTGGGCAGGGGGGCATCGGACTATGGCTACACCTTC.

This clone occurred a few times. V and J are TRBV29-1 and TRBJ1-2; 11 bases are shared with TRBD1. The CDR3 is 14 residues long. Germline CDR1 and CDR2: SQVTM and ANQGSEA. V lost 7 bases and J lost 4; bases outside the gene matches: 8. The CDR3 nucleotides are TGCAGCGCATACCCCGGGACAGGGGGCTATGGCTACACCTTC. Its translation: CSAYPGTGGYGYTF.

The chain links TRBV7-3 to TRBJ2-3; no clear D gene. The germline CDR1 and CDR2 sequences are SGHTA and FQGTGA. V was clipped by 2 bases and J by 5 bases, with 8 bases between them. This CDR3 spans 13 amino acids. In nucleotides, the CDR3 is TGTGCCAGCAGCTTAGTAGTTGGAGATACGCAGTATTTT. Translated, it gives CASSLVVGDTQYF.

The V and J genes are TRBV13 and TRBJ2-5, with 8 bases lining up with TRBD2. V lost 2 bases and J lost 2; bases outside the gene matches: 4. CDR3 length equals 15 residues. Germline CDR1 and CDR2: PRHDT and FYEKMQ (reference sequence). The CDR3 loop is CASSLSGGGQETQYF. The CDR3 coding sequence is TGTGCCAGCAGCTTAAGCGGGGGTGGGCAAGAGACCCAGTACTTC. Variable domain in full (rest from reference TRBV13 and TRBJ2-5): AAGVIQSPRHLIKEKRETATLKCYPIPRHDTVYWYQQGPGQDPQFLISFYEKMQSDKGSIPDRFSAQQFSDYHSELNMSSLELGDSALYFCASSLSGGGQETQYFGPGTRLLVL.

The gene calls are TRBV10-3 and TRBJ2-3; 11 bases align to TRBD2. The CDR3 sequence is 16 residues long. J lost 2 bases, V lost 5 bases, and 6 bases had no gene match. Germline V gives CDR1 ENHRY, CDR2 SYGVKD. CDR3 sequence (DNA): TGTGCCATCAGTTGGGGACTAGCGGAAGTCACAGATACGCAGTATTTT. Translation gives CAISWGLAEVTDTQYF.

This clone was observed once. The chain is built from TRBV29-1 and TRBJ2-1, with D perhaps TRBD2 (5 bases). This CDR3 comprises 11 residues. Per the germline V gene, CDR1 is SQVTM and CDR2 is ANQGSEA. Trimming took 5 bases from V and 5 from J, leaving 7 bases between them. In nucleotides, the CDR3 is TGCAGCGTTCTCGGGGACAATGAGCAGTTCTTC. Amino acid sequence: CSVLGDNEQFF.

V usage is TRBV5-6 and J usage is TRBJ1-4; no definite D call. This CDR3 region has 14 residues. V was cut by 1 base and J by 8 bases, with 12 bases left in between. Germline-derived CDR1 and CDR2 are SGHDT and YYEEEE. The CDR3 nucleotides read TGTGCCAGCAGCTTGAAAGGCCCCGGGGAAAAACTGTTTTTT. Its translation is CASSLKGPGEKLFF.

This chain joins TRBV7-2 and TRBJ1-6; D might be TRBD1 (6 bases). In germline, CDR1 is SGHTA, CDR2 FQGNSA. This CDR3 contains 15 residues. Trimming shortened V by 5 bases and J by 4 bases, and 12 bases separated the two germline ends. CDR3 protein: CASSTGQPYNSPLHF. DNA for the CDR3: TGTGCCAGCAGCACCGGACAGCCTTATAATTCACCCCTCCACTTT.